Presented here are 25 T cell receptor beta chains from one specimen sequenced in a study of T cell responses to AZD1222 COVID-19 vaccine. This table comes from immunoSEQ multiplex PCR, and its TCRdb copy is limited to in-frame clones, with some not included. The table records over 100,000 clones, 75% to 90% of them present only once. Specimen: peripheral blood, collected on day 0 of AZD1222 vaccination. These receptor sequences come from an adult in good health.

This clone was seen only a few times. The CDR3 sequence: CASSRPDRRGTQYF. In DNA, the CDR3 is TGTGCCAGCAGCCGTCCAGACCGGAGGGGGACCCAGTACTTC. The chain employs TRBV3-1 (or the pseudogene TRBV3-2) and TRBJ2-5; D is possibly TRBD2 (6 bases). V was pared by 4 bases and J by 7 bases, with 16 bases between. The CDR3 length is 14 residues. The germline gives CDR1 LGHDT, CDR2 YNNKEL (reference sequence).

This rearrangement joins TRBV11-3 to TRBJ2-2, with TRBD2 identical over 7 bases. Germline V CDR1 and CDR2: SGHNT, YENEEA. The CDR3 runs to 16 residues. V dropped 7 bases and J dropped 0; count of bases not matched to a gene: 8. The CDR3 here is CASTPTSDTNTGELFF. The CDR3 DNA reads TGTGCCAGCACCCCAACTAGCGACACGAACACCGGGGAGCTGTTTTTT.

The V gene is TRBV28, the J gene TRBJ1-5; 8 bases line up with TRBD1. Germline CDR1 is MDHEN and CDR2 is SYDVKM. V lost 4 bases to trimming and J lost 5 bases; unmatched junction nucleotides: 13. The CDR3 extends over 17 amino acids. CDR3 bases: TGTGCCAGCAGTTCCCCGACAGGGGTCGACTACTATCAGCCCCAGCATTTT. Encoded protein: CASSSPTGVDYYQPQHF.

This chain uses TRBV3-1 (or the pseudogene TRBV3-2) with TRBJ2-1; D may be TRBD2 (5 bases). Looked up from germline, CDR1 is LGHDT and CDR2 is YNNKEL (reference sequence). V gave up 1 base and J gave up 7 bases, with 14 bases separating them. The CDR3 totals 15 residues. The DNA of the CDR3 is TGTGCCAGCAGCCAAGGGACCTTACGGAGGAATGAGCAGTTCTTC. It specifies CASSQGTLRRNEQFF.

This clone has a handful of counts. The CDR3 spells CASTKGRQEHGYTF. CDR3 bases: TGTGCCAGCACCAAAGGTAGACAGGAGCATGGCTACACCTTC. The rearrangement uses TRBV3-1 (or the pseudogene TRBV3-2) and TRBJ1-2; D is possibly TRBD1 (6 bases). Germline V gene lookup returns CDR1 LGHDT and CDR2 YNNKEL (reference sequence). Trimming removed 7 bases at V and 6 bases at J, with 18 bases between. The CDR3 runs 14 residues.

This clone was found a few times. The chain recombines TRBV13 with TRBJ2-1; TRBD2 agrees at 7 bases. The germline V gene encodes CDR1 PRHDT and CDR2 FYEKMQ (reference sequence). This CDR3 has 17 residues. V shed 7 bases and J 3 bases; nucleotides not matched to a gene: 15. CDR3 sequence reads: CASIPSGGRLFYNEQFF. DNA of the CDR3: TGTGCCAGCATCCCCTCCGGGGGGAGATTGTTCTACAATGAGCAGTTCTTC.

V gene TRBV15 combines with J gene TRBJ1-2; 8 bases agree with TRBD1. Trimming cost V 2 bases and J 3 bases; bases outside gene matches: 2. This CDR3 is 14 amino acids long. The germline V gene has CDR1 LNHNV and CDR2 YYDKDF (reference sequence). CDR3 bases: TGTGCCACCAGCAGACAGGGGGCGGACTATGGCTACACCTTC. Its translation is CATSRQGADYGYTF.

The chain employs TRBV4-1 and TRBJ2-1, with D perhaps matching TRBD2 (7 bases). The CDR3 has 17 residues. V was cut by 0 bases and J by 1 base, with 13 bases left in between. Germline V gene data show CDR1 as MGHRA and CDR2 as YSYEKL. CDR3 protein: CASSQDRGAGSYNEQFF. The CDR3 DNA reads TGCGCCAGCAGCCAAGATCGGGGGGCGGGGTCCTACAATGAGCAGTTCTTC.

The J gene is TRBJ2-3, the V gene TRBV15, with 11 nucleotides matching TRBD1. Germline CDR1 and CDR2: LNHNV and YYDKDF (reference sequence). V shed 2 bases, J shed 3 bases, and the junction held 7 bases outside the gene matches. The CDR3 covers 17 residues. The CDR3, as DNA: TGTGCCACCAGCAGAACGAAGGACAGGGGGCGAACAGATACGCAGTATTTT. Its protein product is CATSRTKDRGRTDTQYF.

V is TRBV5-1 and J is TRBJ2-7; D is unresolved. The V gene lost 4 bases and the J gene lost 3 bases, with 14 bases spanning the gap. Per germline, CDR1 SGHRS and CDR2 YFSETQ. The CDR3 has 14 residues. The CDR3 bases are TGCGCCAGCAGCAGACTCCTCCCAAGCTACGAGCAGTACTTC. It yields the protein CASSRLLPSYEQYF.

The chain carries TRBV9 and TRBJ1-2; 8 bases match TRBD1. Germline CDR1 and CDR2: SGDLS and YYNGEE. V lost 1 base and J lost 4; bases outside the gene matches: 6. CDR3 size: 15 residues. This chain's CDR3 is CASSVKDRESYGYTF. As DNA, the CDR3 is TGTGCCAGCAGCGTAAAGGACAGGGAGAGCTATGGCTACACCTTC.

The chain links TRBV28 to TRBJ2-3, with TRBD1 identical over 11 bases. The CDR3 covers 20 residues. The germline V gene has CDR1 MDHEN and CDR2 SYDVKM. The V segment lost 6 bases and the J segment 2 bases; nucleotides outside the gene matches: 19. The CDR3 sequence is CASRPSGQGAKGDPTDTQYF. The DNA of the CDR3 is TGTGCCAGCAGACCTTCCGGACAGGGGGCGAAGGGCGATCCCACAGATACGCAGTATTTT.

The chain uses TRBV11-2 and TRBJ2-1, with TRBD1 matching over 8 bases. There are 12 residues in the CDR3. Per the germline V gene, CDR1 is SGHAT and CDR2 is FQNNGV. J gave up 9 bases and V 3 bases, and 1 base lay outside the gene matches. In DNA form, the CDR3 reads TGTGCCAGCAGCTTTACAGGGGGTGAGCAGTTCTTC. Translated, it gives CASSFTGGEQFF.

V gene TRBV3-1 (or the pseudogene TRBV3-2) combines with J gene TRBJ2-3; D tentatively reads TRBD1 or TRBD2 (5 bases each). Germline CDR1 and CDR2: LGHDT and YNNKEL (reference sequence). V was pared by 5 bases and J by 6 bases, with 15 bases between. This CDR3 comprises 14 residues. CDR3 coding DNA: TGTGCCAGCAGCGAACCGGGACGGGCGGATACGCAGTATTTT. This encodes CASSEPGRADTQYF.

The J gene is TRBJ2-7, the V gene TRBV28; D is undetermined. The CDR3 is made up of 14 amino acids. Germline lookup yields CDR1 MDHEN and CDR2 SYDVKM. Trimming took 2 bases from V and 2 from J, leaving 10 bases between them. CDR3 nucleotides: TGTGCCAGCAGTTTACTAGACGTCGCCTACGAGCAGTACTTC. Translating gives CASSLLDVAYEQYF.

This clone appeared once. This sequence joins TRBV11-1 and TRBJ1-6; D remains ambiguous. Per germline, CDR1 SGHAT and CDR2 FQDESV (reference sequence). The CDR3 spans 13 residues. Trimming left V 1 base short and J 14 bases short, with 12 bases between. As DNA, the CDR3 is TGTGCCAGCAGCTTAGGTCCGGGCGTCACCCTCCACTTT. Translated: CASSLGPGVTLHF.

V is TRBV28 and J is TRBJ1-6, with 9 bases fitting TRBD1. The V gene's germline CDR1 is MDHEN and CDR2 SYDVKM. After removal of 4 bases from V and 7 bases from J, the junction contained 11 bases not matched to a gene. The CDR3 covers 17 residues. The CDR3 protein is CASSSTGTGMRNSPLHF. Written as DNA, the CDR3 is TGTGCCAGCAGTTCCACCGGGACAGGGATGCGGAATTCACCCCTCCACTTT.

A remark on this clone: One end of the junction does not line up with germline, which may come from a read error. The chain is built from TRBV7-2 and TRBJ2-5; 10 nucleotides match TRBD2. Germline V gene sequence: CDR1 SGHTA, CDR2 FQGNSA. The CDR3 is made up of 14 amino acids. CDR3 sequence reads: CASSLAGVRETQYF. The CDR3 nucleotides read TGTGCCAGCAGCCTAGCGGGAGTCAGGGAGACCCAGTACTTC. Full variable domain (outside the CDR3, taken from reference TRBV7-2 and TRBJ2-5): GAGVSQSPSNKVTEKGKDVELRCDPISGHTALYWYRQSLGQGLEFLIYFQGNSAPDKSGLPSDRFSAERTGGSVSTLTIQRTQQEDSAVYLCASSLAGVRETQYFGPGTRLLVL.

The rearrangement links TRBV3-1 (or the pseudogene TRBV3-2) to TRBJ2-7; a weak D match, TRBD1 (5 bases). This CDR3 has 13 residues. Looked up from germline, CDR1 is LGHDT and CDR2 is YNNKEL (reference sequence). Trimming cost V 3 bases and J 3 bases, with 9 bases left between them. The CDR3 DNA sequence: TGTGCCAGCAGCCAGGGGCCTTACTACGAGCAGTACTTC. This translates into CASSQGPYYEQYF.

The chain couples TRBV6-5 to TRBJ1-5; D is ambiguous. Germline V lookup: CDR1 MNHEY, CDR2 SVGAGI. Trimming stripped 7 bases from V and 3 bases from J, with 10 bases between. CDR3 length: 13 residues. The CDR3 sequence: CASIGGPNQPQHF. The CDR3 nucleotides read TGTGCCAGCATCGGAGGGCCCAATCAGCCCCAGCATTTT.

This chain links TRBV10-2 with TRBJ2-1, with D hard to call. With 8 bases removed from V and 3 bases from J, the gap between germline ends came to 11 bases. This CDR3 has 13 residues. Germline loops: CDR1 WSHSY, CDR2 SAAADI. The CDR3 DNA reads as TGCGCCAGCCGGGCCGGCAACTACAATGAGCAGTTCTTC. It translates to CASRAGNYNEQFF.

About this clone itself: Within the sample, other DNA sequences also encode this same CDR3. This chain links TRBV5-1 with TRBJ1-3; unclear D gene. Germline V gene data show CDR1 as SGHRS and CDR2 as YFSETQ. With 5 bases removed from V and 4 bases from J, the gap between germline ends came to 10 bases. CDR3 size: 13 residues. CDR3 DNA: TGCGCCAGCAGGGGCTACTCAGGAAACACCATATATTTT. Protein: CASRGYSGNTIYF. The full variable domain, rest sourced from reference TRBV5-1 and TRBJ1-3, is KAGVTQTPRYLIKTRGQQVTLSCSPISGHRSVSWYQQTPGQGLQFLFEYFSETQRNKGNFPGRFSGRQFSNSRSEMNVSTLELGDSALYLCASRGYSGNTIYFGEGSWLTVV.

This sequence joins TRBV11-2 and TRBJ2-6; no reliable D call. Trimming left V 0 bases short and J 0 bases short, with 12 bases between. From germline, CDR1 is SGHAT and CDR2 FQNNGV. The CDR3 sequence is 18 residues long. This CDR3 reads CASSLEAPRISGANVLTF. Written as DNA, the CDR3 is TGTGCCAGCAGCTTAGAAGCGCCCCGCATCTCTGGGGCCAACGTCCTGACTTTC. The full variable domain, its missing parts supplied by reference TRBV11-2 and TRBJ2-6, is EAGVAQSPRYKIIEKRQSVAFWCNPISGHATLYWYQQILGQGPKLLIQFQNNGVVDDSQLPKDRFSAERLKGVDSTLKIQPAKLEDSAVYLCASSLEAPRISGANVLTFGAGSRLTVL.

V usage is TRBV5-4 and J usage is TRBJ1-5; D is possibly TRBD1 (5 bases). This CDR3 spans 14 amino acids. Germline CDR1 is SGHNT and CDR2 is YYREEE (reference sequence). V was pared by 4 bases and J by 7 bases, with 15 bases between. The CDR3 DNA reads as TGTGCCAGCAGCCCTGGTGGGGAGGGGCAGCCCCAGCATTTT. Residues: CASSPGGEGQPQHF.

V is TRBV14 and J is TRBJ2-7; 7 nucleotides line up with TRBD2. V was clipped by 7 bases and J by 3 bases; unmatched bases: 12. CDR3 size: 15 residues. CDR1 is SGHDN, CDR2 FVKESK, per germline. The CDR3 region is CASNRAGQVGYEQYF. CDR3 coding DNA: TGTGCCAGCAATAGAGCGGGGCAGGTTGGCTACGAGCAGTACTTC.